The rows below give T cell receptor beta chains drawn from one sample of a study of blood T cell repertoires in COVID-19. Using immunoSEQ multiplex PCR, the repertoire was profiled, and TCRdb retains in-frame clones only, with some absent. The sample has over 150,000 clones, about 80% seen once. The sample consisted of peripheral blood. Receptors were obtained from a human donor in a cohort sampled during active COVID-19. The CDR3 runs from the conserved cysteine through the conserved F or W. A D gene is named only where the DNA matches it firmly. Not all rows give a size; the values are once, few, many and, for expanded clones, a class.

j_gene,d_gene,v_gene,abundance,CDR3aa,CDR3nt
TRBJ1-2,TRBD1,TRBV5-6,NA,CASSSPTGSNYGYTF,TGTGCCAGCAGCTCACCGACAGGGTCTAACTATGGCTACACCTTC
TRBJ2-1,NA,TRBV7-7,NA,CASSHDRFGDEQFF,TGTGCCAGCAGCCACGACAGGTTTGGAGATGAGCAGTTCTTC
TRBJ2-3,NA,TRBV4-2,NA,CASSQVENFPSTDTQYF,TGTGCCAGCAGCCAAGTTGAGAACTTCCCTAGCACAGATACGCAGTATTTT
TRBJ2-3,NA,TRBV24-1,NA,CATSDSQQQGWDTQYF,TGTGCCACCAGTGATTCCCAACAACAGGGTTGGGATACGCAGTATTTT
TRBJ2-7,NA,TRBV19,NA,CASRTGTEAYEQYF,TGTGCCAGTAGGACCGGGACTGAAGCCTACGAGCAGTACTTC
TRBJ1-3,NA,TRBV6-5,NA,CASSYRGASGNTIYF,TGTGCCAGCAGTTATCGGGGTGCCTCTGGAAACACCATATATTTT
TRBJ2-6,TRBD2,TRBV4-1,NA,CASSQEPAGSSGANVLTF,TGCGCCAGCAGCCAAGAACCAGCGGGAAGCTCTGGGGCCAACGTCCTGACTTTC
TRBJ1-6,NA,TRBV7-8,NA,CASSLVGGGRNSPLHF,TGTGCCAGCAGCTTAGTGGGAGGAGGTAGGAATTCACCCCTCCACTTT
TRBJ2-1,NA,TRBV19,NA,CASSGDSSYNEQFF,TGTGCCAGTAGCGGGGATAGCTCCTACAATGAGCAGTTCTTC
TRBJ2-3,NA,TRBV5-1,NA,CASSLGRGGRDTQYF,TGCGCCAGCAGCTTGGGTAGGGGTGGTAGAGATACGCAGTATTTT
TRBJ1-2,TRBD1,TRBV6-5,NA,CASSLGQGAITF,TGTGCCAGCAGTTTGGGACAGGGGGCTATTACCTTC
TRBJ1-1,NA,TRBV6-5,NA,CASSYRQGLAFF,TGTGCCAGCAGTTACCGTCAGGGCTTAGCTTTCTTT
TRBJ1-3,NA,TRBV2,NA,CATGLLSSGNTIYF,TGTGCCACGGGACTCCTGAGCTCTGGAAACACCATATATTTT
TRBJ2-6,TRBD1,TRBV5-1,NA,CASSLDRADNSGANVLTF,TGCGCCAGCAGCCTGGACAGGGCTGATAACTCTGGGGCCAACGTCCTGACTTTC
TRBJ1-5,NA,TRBV19,few,CASSISFRVPIGSNQPQHF,TGTGCCAGTAGTATTTCATTCAGGGTCCCTATTGGGAGCAATCAGCCCCAGCATTTT
TRBJ2-7,TRBD1,TRBV10-1,NA,CASRRDRGPYEQYF,TGCGCCAGCAGACGGGACAGGGGGCCTTACGAGCAGTACTTC
TRBJ2-7,NA,TRBV15,NA,CATSRDRSSYEQYF,TGTGCCACCAGCAGAGATCGGAGCAGCTACGAGCAGTACTTC
TRBJ2-7,TRBD1,TRBV12-3/TRBV12-4,NA,CATRLGQGSEQYF,TGTGCCACTCGCCTAGGACAGGGGTCCGAGCAGTACTTC
TRBJ2-5,TRBD2,TRBV5-6,NA,CASSLGLALHQETQYF,TGTGCCAGCAGCTTGGGACTAGCCTTGCACCAAGAGACCCAGTACTTC
TRBJ2-1,TRBD2,TRBV4-1,NA,CASSPGTSGNNEQFF,TGCGCCAGCAGCCCCGGGACTAGCGGCAACAATGAGCAGTTCTTC
TRBJ2-3,NA,TRBV10-3,once,CAISEASEADTQYF,TGTGCCATCAGTGAAGCGAGCGAGGCAGATACGCAGTATTTT
TRBJ1-2,TRBD1,TRBV12-3/TRBV12-4,once,CASSRTGDGYTF,TGTGCCAGCAGCCGGACAGGGGATGGCTACACCTTC
TRBJ2-5,TRBD2,TRBV2,NA,CASRPRLAGGGETQYF,TGTGCCAGCCGACCTCGGCTAGCGGGGGGGGGAGAGACCCAGTACTTC